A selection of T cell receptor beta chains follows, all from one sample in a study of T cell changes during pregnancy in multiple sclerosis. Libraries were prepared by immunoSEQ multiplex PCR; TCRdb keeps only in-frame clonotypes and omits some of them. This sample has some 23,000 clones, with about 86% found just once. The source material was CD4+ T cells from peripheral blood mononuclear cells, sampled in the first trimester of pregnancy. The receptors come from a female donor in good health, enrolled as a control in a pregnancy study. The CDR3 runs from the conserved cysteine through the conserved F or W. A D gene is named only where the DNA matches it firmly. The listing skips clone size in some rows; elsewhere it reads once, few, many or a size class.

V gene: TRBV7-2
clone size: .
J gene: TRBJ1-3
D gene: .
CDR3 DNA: TGTGCCAGCAGCTCCAGAGGTGGTGGATCCGGAAACACCATATATTTT
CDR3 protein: CASSSRGGGSGNTIYF

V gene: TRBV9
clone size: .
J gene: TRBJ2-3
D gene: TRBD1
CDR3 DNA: TGTGCCAGCAGCGCAGAGACAGGGTATGCCACAGATACGCAGTATTTT
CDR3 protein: CASSAETGYATDTQYF

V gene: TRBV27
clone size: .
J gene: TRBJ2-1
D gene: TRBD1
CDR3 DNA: TGTGCCAGCAGAATTGGGACAGGGACCAATGAGCAGTTCTTC
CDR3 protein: CASRIGTGTNEQFF

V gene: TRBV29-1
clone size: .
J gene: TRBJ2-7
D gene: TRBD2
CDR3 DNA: TGCAGCGTTGAAACCCAGAGGCTAGCGGGAAGGTACGAGCAGTACTTC
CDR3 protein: CSVETQRLAGRYEQYF

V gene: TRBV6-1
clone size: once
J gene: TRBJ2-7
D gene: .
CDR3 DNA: TGTGCCAGCAGTGAACCGACAGTAACATACGAGCAGTACTTC
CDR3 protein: CASSEPTVTYEQYF

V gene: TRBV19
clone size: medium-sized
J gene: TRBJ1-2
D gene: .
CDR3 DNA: TGTGCCAGTAGTACCCGGACTGCTAACTATGGCTACACCTTC
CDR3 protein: CASSTRTANYGYTF

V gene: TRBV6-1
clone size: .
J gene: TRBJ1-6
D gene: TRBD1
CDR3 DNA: TGTGCCAGCAACCCGGGACAGGGGCTGGGACCCCTCCACTTT
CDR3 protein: CASNPGQGLGPLHF

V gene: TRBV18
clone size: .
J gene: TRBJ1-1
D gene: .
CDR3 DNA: TGTGCCAGCTCACCACCGGCAGGAGGGAACACTGAAGCTTTCTTT
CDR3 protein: CASSPPAGGNTEAFF

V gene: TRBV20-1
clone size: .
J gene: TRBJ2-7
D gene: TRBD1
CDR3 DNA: TGCAGTGCTAGGGGACAGTGGGAGCAGTACTTC
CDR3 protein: CSARGQWEQYF

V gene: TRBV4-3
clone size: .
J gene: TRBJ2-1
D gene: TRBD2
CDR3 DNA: TGCGCCAGCAGCAGCCCCGGACTAGACTCCTACAATGAGCAGTTCTTC
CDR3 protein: CASSSPGLDSYNEQFF

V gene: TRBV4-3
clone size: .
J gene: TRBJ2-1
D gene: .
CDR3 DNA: TGCGCCAGCAGCCAAGGCCGACTAGTCAACAATGAGCAGTTCTTC
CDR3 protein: CASSQGRLVNNEQFF

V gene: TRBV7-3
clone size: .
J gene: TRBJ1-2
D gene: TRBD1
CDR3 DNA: TGTGCCAGCAGCTTAAGTGACAGGGATGGCTACACCTTC
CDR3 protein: CASSLSDRDGYTF

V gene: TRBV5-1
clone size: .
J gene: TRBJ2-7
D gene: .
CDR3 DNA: TGCGCCAGCAGCCGTTTAGATTTAGTTCGAGGGGGTACGGGCGAGCAGTACTTC
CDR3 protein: CASSRLDLVRGGTGEQYF

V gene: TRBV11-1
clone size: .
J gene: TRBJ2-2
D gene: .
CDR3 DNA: TGTGCCAGCAGCGAACGCGGGACTTACAACACCGGGGAGCTGTTTTTT
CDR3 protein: CASSERGTYNTGELFF

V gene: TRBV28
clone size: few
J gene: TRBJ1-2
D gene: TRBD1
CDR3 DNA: TGTGCCAGCAGCCCTTCCGGGACAGGGGATGACTATGGCTACACCTTC
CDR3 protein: CASSPSGTGDDYGYTF

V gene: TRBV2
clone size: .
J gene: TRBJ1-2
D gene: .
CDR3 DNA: TGTGCCAGCAGTGAATGGGGCGGGGACGCTAACTATGGCTACACCTTC
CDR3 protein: CASSEWGGDANYGYTF

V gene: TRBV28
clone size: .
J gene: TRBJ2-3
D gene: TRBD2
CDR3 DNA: TGTGCCAGCAGTGGACTAGCGGGAGTATTAAATACGCAGTATTTT
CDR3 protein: CASSGLAGVLNTQYF

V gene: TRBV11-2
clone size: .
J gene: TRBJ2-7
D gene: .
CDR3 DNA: TGTGCCAGCAGCTTGTTGGCGGGACAGCTCTACGAGCAGTACTTC
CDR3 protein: CASSLLAGQLYEQYF

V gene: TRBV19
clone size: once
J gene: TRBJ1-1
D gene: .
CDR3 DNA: TGTGCCAGTAGTGCCCCGTCAGGGGCCGTGAACACTGAAGCTTTCTTT
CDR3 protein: CASSAPSGAVNTEAFF